The sequence of this T cell receptor beta chain was determined in a study of blood T cell repertoires in COVID-19. Only in-frame clones appear in the TCRdb table, and some are missing; sequencing was by immunoSEQ multiplex PCR. This sample carries around 180,000 clones, roughly 79% of them seen once, and the ten largest clones take 12%. The CDR3 spans 15 residues. Germline loops: CDR1 ENHRY, CDR2 SYGVKD. V shed 6 bases and J shed 0 bases, with 11 bases lying between them. Seattle cases were enrolled at active infection and followed longitudinally. The sample consisted of peripheral blood. This chain connects TRBV10-3 to TRBJ1-4; possible D gene TRBD1, 5 bases. This TCR derives from a woman older than 75 with COVID-19, enrolled during active disease. CDR3 sequence (DNA): TGTGCCATCAGACCCCAGGGTTCAACTAATGAAAAACTGTTTTTT. Translation: CAIRPQGSTNEKLFF.